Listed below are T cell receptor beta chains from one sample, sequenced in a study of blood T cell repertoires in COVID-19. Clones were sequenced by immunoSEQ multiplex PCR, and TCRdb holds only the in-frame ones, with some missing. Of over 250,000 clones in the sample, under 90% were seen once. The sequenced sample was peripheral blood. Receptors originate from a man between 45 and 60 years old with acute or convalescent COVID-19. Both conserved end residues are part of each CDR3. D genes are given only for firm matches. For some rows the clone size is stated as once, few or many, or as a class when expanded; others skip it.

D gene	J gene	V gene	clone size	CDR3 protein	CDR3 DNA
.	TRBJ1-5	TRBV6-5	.	CASSYSGASNQPQHF	TGTGCCAGCAGTTACTCAGGGGCCTCTAATCAGCCCCAGCATTTT
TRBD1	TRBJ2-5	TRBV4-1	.	CASSPVTGRKQETQYF	TGCGCCAGCAGCCCCGTGACAGGGCGAAAACAAGAGACCCAGTACTTC
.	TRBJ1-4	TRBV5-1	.	CASSLQQNEKLFF	TGCGCCAGCAGCTTGCAACAGAATGAAAAACTGTTTTTT
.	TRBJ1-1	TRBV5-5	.	CASKLNPVMNTEAFF	TGTGCCAGTAAACTAAACCCAGTCATGAACACTGAAGCTTTCTTT
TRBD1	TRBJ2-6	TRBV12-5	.	CASGSPARDRVTAGANVLTF	TGTGCTAGTGGTTCCCCAGCCCGGGACAGGGTAACTGCTGGGGCCAACGTCCTGACTTTC
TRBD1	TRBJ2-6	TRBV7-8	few	CASSPGTGVFGANVLTF	TGTGCCAGCAGCCCCGGGACAGGGGTCTTTGGGGCCAACGTCCTGACTTTC
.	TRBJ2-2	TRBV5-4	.	CASTPEPSTGELFF	TGTGCCAGCACCCCGGAGCCAAGCACCGGGGAGCTGTTTTTT
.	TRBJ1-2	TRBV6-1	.	CASSEDRISYGYTF	TGTGCCAGCAGTGAAGACAGGATCAGCTATGGCTACACCTTC
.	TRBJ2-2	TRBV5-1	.	CASSLTGSNTGELFF	TGCGCCAGCAGCTTGACAGGATCGAACACCGGGGAGCTGTTTTTT
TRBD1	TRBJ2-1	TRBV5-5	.	CASSLGQGQGANEQFF	TGTGCCAGCAGCTTGGGACAGGGACAGGGGGCAAATGAGCAGTTCTTC
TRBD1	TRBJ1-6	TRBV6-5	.	CASRGQGLGSPLHF	TGTGCCAGCAGGGGACAGGGGTTGGGTTCACCCCTCCACTTT
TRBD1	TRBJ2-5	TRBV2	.	CASSYRGFQETQYF	TGTGCCAGCAGTTACAGGGGGTTCCAAGAGACCCAGTACTTC
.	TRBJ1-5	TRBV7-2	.	CASSLVGGKDQPQHF	TGTGCCAGCAGCTTAGTGGGGGGTAAGGATCAGCCCCAGCATTTT
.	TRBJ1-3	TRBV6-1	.	CASSEVPGTGNTIYF	TGTGCCAGCAGTGAAGTTCCAGGGACTGGAAACACCATATATTTT
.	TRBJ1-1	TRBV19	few	CASSIAFQYRVNTEAFF	TGTGCCAGTAGTATAGCTTTCCAGTACAGGGTGAACACTGAAGCTTTCTTT
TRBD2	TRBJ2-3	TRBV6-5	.	CASSYSRGGGTDTQYF	TGTGCCAGCAGTTACTCGCGGGGGGGCGGCACAGATACGCAGTATTTT
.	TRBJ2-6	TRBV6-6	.	CASSYGGPGANVLTF	TGTGCCAGCAGTTACGGAGGGCCTGGGGCCAACGTCCTGACTTTC
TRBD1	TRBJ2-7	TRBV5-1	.	CASSRGTAPGGEQYF	TGCGCCAGCAGCAGGGGGACAGCGCCAGGTGGGGAGCAGTACTTC
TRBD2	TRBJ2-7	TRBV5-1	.	CASSLGGGSYEQYF	TGCGCCAGCAGCTTGGGCGGGGGCTCCTACGAGCAGTACTTC
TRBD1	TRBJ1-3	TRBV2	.	CASSGQQGFSGNTIYF	TGTGCCAGCAGTGGCCAACAGGGGTTCTCTGGAAACACCATATATTTT
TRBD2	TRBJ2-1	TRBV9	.	CASSVGLGNNEQFF	TGTGCCAGCAGCGTCGGACTAGGTAACAATGAGCAGTTCTTC
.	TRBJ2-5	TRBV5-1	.	CASSFVQGPGGETQYF	TGCGCCAGCAGCTTTGTCCAAGGACCCGGAGGGGAGACCCAGTACTTC
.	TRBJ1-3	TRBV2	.	CASKAGLSGNTIYF	TGTGCCAGCAAAGCGGGGCTCTCTGGAAACACCATATATTTT
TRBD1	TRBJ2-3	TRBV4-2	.	CASSQPGQGRVTQYF	TGTGCCAGCAGCCAACCGGGACAGGGAAGGGTTACGCAGTATTTT
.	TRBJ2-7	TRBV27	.	CASSLSGPGEQYF	TGTGCCAGCAGTTTGTCAGGGCCTGGCGAGCAGTACTTC
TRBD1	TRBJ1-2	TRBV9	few	CASSGSSGTGHYGYTF	TGTGCCAGCAGCGGATCATCCGGGACAGGGCACTATGGCTACACCTTC